This TCR beta chain came from a study of blood T cell repertoires in COVID-19 (dated by TCRdb to between 2020 and 2021). Looking at the study overall: Samples covering the acute and convalescent phases of COVID-19 were provided by collaborators in the United States, Italy and Spain. The material from the prospective study consisted of cDNA or gDNA derived from T cells, B-cell-depleted T cells, or PBMCs. Subjects who had been exposed to COVID-19, were actively infected with it, or had recovered from it provided the deeply sampled blood TCRbeta repertoires that made up the dataset. The repertoires were released in a freely available public database meant as a resource for research on the immune response to SARS-CoV-2. Samples came from the ongoing ImmuneRACE study (first 160 participants) plus 1,254 subjects from 6 global collaborators. Sample metadata almost always included a de-identified subject ID, COVID-19 status, age in years and sex. Where available, HLA class I and class II types were obtained from metadata supplied by the sample provider rather than from assay-based typing.

The immunoSEQ Assay, a bias-controlled multiplex PCR, was used to amplify TCRbeta CDR3 regions from genomic DNA. Processing in the source paper ran as follows. Within the assay, amplification of reference gene primers was used to estimate how many nucleated cells each sample contained. To quantify the absolute abundance of each unique TCRbeta CDR3 rearrangement, sequence reads were collapsed and filtered. For each sample, productive Simpson clonality was calculated by taking the square root of Simpson's diversity index across productive rearrangements. The immuneACCESS repertoire file appears here via TCRdb, limited to in-frame rearrangements. These files lack a portion of the clones; in checked studies, under half of the deficit traces to unresolved V genes, and the cause of the others is not known. Clone size and V and J calls were adopted from that table, with D and trimming inferred from the DNA. The sample table lists some 170,000 clones, roughly 89% of them with a count of one. Over 3.5% of the sample is taken by the ten largest.

In its sample, this clone was seen a few times. The clone's antigen remains unknown. No per-base quality is available; no much larger clone lies one base away. Another Seattle source contributed samples from volunteer blood donors who had recovered from COVID-19. The collaborating institutions used their own protocols to collect whole blood in K2EDTA tubes. For TCRbeta analysis, collaborator samples were shipped as frozen whole blood, as isolated PBMCs, or as DNA extracted from either sample type. Points the paper makes about the study in general: Clinical and demographic metadata were provided uncurated, with the amount varying by source and participant.

The clonotype comes from a woman in her sixties who had recovered from COVID-19. Sequences were obtained from peripheral blood.

The DNA is TGTGCCAGCAGCTTATCCTCACAAGCTGGAAACACCATATATTTT. Its translation is CASSLSSQAGNTIYF. The chain was built from TRBV7-3 and TRBJ1-3; there is no confident call for the D gene. The V and J ends are trimmed by 2 bases and 2 bases, leaving 10 bases between them. There are 15 amino acids in the CDR3, from cysteine to phenylalanine inclusive. Only the CDR3 DNA is retained, 45 bases long and in frame from the first base. In the germline V gene, CDR1 corresponds to SGHTA and CDR2 to FQGTGA. The full variable domain, completed from the reference TRBV7-3 and TRBJ1-3 proteins outside the CDR3, reads GAGVSQTPSNKVTEKGKYVELRCDPISGHTALYWYRQSLGQGPEFLIYFQGTGAADDSGLPNDRFFAVRPEGSVSTLKIQRTERGDSAVYLCASSLSSQAGNTIYFGEGSWLTVV.